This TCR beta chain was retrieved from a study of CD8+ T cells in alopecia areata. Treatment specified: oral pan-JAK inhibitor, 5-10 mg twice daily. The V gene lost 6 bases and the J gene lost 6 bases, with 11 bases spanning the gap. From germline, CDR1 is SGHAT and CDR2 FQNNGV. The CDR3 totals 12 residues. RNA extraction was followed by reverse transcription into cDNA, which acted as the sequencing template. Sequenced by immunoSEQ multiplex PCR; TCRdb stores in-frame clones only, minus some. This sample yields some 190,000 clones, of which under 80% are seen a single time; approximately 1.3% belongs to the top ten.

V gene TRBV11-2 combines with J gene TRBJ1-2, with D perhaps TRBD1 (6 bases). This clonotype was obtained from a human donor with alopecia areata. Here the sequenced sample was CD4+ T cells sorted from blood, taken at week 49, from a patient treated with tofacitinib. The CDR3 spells CASSPQGNGYTF. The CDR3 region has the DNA TGTGCCAGCAGTCCTCAGGGGAATGGCTACACCTTC.